The 24 T cell receptor beta chains in this list originate from one sample, sequenced in a study of blood T cell repertoires in COVID-19. The repertoire was sequenced with immunoSEQ multiplex PCR; TCRdb's copy has only in-frame clones and lacks some. The sample carries approximately 220,000 clones, around 82% recorded once. Sequencing was carried out using peripheral blood. These receptors originate from a woman aged 25 to 39 who had recovered from COVID-19.

The V and J genes are TRBV6-5 and TRBJ2-2, with D perhaps matching TRBD2 (5 bases). The CDR3 has 15 residues. Germline lookup yields CDR1 MNHEY and CDR2 SVGAGI. Trimming removed 2 bases from V and 0 bases from J, with 7 bases in between. The CDR3 DNA follows: TGTGCCAGCAGTTACCCGGGGTCGAACACCGGGGAGCTGTTTTTT. Translated, it gives CASSYPGSNTGELFF.

V usage is TRBV4-1 and J usage is TRBJ2-1; D is possibly TRBD2 (6 bases). Trimming removed 0 bases from V and 4 bases from J, with 16 bases in between. The V gene's germline CDR1 is MGHRA and CDR2 YSYEKL. CDR3 length equals 17 residues. The CDR3 nucleotides read TGCGCCAGCAGCCAAGAGGGGACTCCCAATGTTTACAATGAGCAGTTCTTC. Translation: CASSQEGTPNVYNEQFF.

The chain is built from TRBV28 and TRBJ1-5; no reliable D call. Germline CDR1 reads MDHEN; CDR2 reads SYDVKM. Trimming took 0 bases from V and 10 from J, leaving 7 bases between them. The CDR3 loop spans 12 amino acids. In DNA form, the CDR3 reads TGTGCCAGCAGTTTATGGTCCCAACCCCAGCATTTT. It specifies CASSLWSQPQHF.

This clone has ten or more counts. This chain uses TRBV12-5 with TRBJ1-6, with 12 positions matching TRBD1. The CDR3 consists of 23 residues. Germline CDR1 is LGHNT and CDR2 is FRNRAP. V lost 0 bases and J lost 0; bases outside the gene matches: 15. The CDR3 is CASGLVIPGQGAFSSSYNSPLHF. The CDR3 coding sequence is TGTGCTAGTGGTTTGGTAATACCGGGACAGGGGGCCTTTAGTAGCTCCTATAATTCACCCCTCCACTTT.

V gene TRBV3-1 (or the pseudogene TRBV3-2) combines with J gene TRBJ1-5; 11 bases are a match to TRBD1. Germline V gene sequence: CDR1 LGHDT, CDR2 YNNKEL (reference sequence). Trimming cost V 4 bases and J 7 bases; bases outside gene matches: 12. This CDR3 comprises 17 residues. The CDR3 nucleotides are TGTGCCAGCAGCCCCGGATATCGGACAGGGGGCGAACAGCCCCAGCATTTT. It specifies CASSPGYRTGGEQPQHF.

The genes are TRBV19 and TRBJ2-5; unclear D gene. The CDR3 sequence is 12 residues long. In germline, CDR1 is LNHDA, CDR2 SQIVND (reference sequence). The V end lost 10 bases, the J end lost 0 bases, and 9 bases lay between the germline ends. As DNA, the CDR3 is TGTGCCATCCCACAAGACCAAGAGACCCAGTACTTC. This codes for CAIPQDQETQYF.

The chain uses TRBV3-1 (or the pseudogene TRBV3-2) and TRBJ1-1; a weak D match, TRBD1 (5 bases). The length of the CDR3 is 14 residues. Trimming stripped 5 bases from V and 0 bases from J, with 10 bases between. Germline V gene sequence: CDR1 LGHDT, CDR2 YNNKEL (reference sequence). As DNA, the CDR3 is TGTGCCAGCAGCGACGGGGGTTTGAACACTGAAGCTTTCTTT. Its protein is CASSDGGLNTEAFF.

This clone was seen a single time. Since a much larger clone is just one base distant, this may be a read error. The chain joins TRBV5-4 to TRBJ1-3, with TRBD1 identical over 8 bases. This CDR3 spans 15 amino acids. Germline loops: CDR1 SGHNT, CDR2 YYREEE (reference sequence). V was clipped by 4 bases and J by 0 bases; unmatched bases: 3. CDR3 coding DNA: TGTGCCAGCAGCCTCGACAGGGGCTCTGGAAACACCATATATTTT. This translates into CASSLDRGSGNTIYF. The full variable domain, rest sourced from reference TRBV5-4 and TRBJ1-3, is ETGVTQSPTHLIKTRGQQVTLRCSSQSGHNTVSWYQQALGQGPQFIFQYYREEENGRGNFPPRFSGLQFPNYSSELNVNALELDDSALYLCASSLDRGSGNTIYFGEGSWLTVV.

This chain uses TRBV19 with TRBJ1-2; no reliable D call. The CDR3 is 13 residues long. Germline lookup yields CDR1 LNHDA and CDR2 SQIVND (reference sequence). Trimming stripped 5 bases from V and 2 bases from J, with 9 bases between. This CDR3 is CASSLQANYGYTF. The CDR3 nucleotides are TGTGCCAGTAGTCTCCAAGCCAACTATGGCTACACCTTC.

The chain is built from TRBV27 and TRBJ2-6; 8 positions match TRBD1. This CDR3 is 17 amino acids long. CDR1 is MNHEY and CDR2 is SMNVEV in the germline V gene (reference sequence). Losses at the gene ends were 8 bases for V and 4 bases for J; bases not matched to a gene: 13. The CDR3 protein is CASRRLTTGVGANVLTF. The CDR3 DNA reads as TGTGCCAGCCGACGCTTGACGACAGGGGTCGGGGCCAACGTCCTGACTTTC.

The gene calls are TRBV11-2 and TRBJ2-3, with TRBD1 matching 7 bases. This CDR3 region has 15 residues. The V gene's germline CDR1 is SGHAT and CDR2 FQNNGV. Trimming at V came to 0 bases and at J to 6 bases, leaving 6 bases not matched to a gene. As DNA, the CDR3 is TGTGCCAGCAGCTTAGAGGGACAGCCGGGGGATACGCAGTATTTT. It specifies CASSLEGQPGDTQYF.

V gene TRBV3-1 (or the pseudogene TRBV3-2) combines with J gene TRBJ2-3; 9 bases map to TRBD2. The trim removed 3 bases at V and 4 bases at J, leaving 5 bases unmatched. The CDR3 has 15 residues. CDR1 and CDR2 (germline): LGHDT, YNNKEL (reference sequence). The CDR3 protein is CASSHRRGGADTQYF. Here the CDR3 DNA reads TGTGCCAGCAGCCATCGGCGGGGGGGCGCAGATACGCAGTATTTT.

The chain has TRBV10-1 and TRBJ1-6, with a weak D call TRBD1 (5 bases). V was shortened by 8 bases and J by 12 bases, with 17 bases between the two germline ends. Per germline, CDR1 WNHNN and CDR2 SYGVQD (reference sequence). The CDR3 length is 13 residues. The CDR3 DNA is TGCGCCAGCGCCGGGGGTTTTGGCCGACCCCTCCACTTT. This gives the protein CASAGGFGRPLHF.

The chain uses TRBV7-9 and TRBJ1-1; the D is unclear. This CDR3 is 14 amino acids long. V lost 5 bases and J 0 bases, leaving 10 bases between the germline ends. The germline CDR1 and CDR2 sequences are SEHNR and FQNEAQ (reference sequence). CDR3 residues: CASSRGALNTEAFF. For the CDR3, the DNA is TGTGCCAGCAGCCGAGGCGCCTTGAACACTGAAGCTTTCTTT. The entire variable domain, with the rest obtained from reference TRBV7-9 and TRBJ1-1, is as follows: DTGVSQNPRHKITKRGQNVTFRCDPISEHNRLYWYRQTLGQGPEFLTYFQNEAQLEKSRLLSDRFSAERPKGSFSTLEIQRTEQGDSAMYLCASSRGALNTEAFFGQGTRLTVV.

V and J are TRBV6-5 and TRBJ2-3; TRBD2 matches at 9 bases. Germline V gene lookup returns CDR1 MNHEY and CDR2 SVGAGI. J lost 5 bases, V lost 10 bases, and 10 bases had no gene match. The CDR3 runs 14 residues. The CDR3 here is CATSWASGEDTQYF. CDR3 nucleotides: TGTGCCACCTCTTGGGCTAGCGGGGAAGATACGCAGTATTTT.

The J gene is TRBJ2-3, the V gene TRBV28; 9 bases line up with TRBD1. V lost 7 bases and J lost 5; bases outside the gene matches: 13. The CDR3 length is 16 residues. Germline values: CDR1 MDHEN, CDR2 SYDVKM. The CDR3 coding sequence is TGTGCCAGCACCCAGGCTCAAGGGACAGGGCTAGATACGCAGTATTTT. As protein: CASTQAQGTGLDTQYF.

This clone was detected only once. The chain recombines TRBV5-5 with TRBJ2-3; the D gene is possibly TRBD2 (6 bases). V shed 7 bases and J shed 3 bases, with 12 bases lying between them. The V gene's germline CDR1 is SGHKS and CDR2 YYEKEE (reference sequence). The CDR3 is made up of 13 amino acids. The CDR3 nucleotides read TGTGCCAGCGGATTCCGGGGGACAGATACGCAGTATTTT. Protein: CASGFRGTDTQYF.

The gene calls are TRBV27 and TRBJ1-2; 12 nucleotides match TRBD1. V lost 3 bases to trimming and J lost 4 bases; unmatched junction nucleotides: 9. The CDR3 extends over 17 amino acids. From germline, CDR1 is MNHEY and CDR2 SMNVEV (reference sequence). DNA for the CDR3: TGTGCCAGCAGTTTTGGTGGGACAGGGGGCTTTAGCTATGGCTACACCTTC. Translation: CASSFGGTGGFSYGYTF.

V usage is TRBV18 and J usage is TRBJ2-3; 7 nucleotides agree with TRBD2. The germline V gene encodes CDR1 KGHSH and CDR2 LQKENI. J was trimmed by 1 base and V by 2 bases; bases with no gene match: 0. The CDR3 sequence is 14 residues long. The CDR3 region is CASSPAGGTDTQYF. For the CDR3, the DNA is TGTGCCAGCTCACCAGCGGGGGGCACAGATACGCAGTATTTT.

The chain combines TRBV9 with TRBJ2-7; unclear D gene. Germline CDR1 and CDR2: SGDLS and YYNGEE. The CDR3 runs to 14 residues. V gave up 0 bases and J gave up 3 bases, with 10 bases separating them. CDR3 DNA sequence: TGTGCCAGCAGCGTAGGTGCCAGTCTCTACGAGCAGTACTTC. This sequence encodes CASSVGASLYEQYF.

V usage is TRBV4-2 and J usage is TRBJ2-2; TRBD2 aligns across 8 bases. CDR3 length: 17 amino acids. J gave up 5 bases and V 4 bases, and 12 bases lay outside the gene matches. The germline V gene encodes CDR1 LGHNA and CDR2 YNFKEQ. CDR3 DNA sequence: TGTGCCAGCAGCCCACGGGGGGTTAGCGGGGCTACCGGGGAGCTGTTTTTT. Its protein is CASSPRGVSGATGELFF.

The rearrangement links TRBV5-1 to TRBJ2-5; a possible D gene is TRBD1 (6 bases). The germline gives CDR1 SGHRS, CDR2 YFSETQ. Trimming shortened V by 4 bases and J by 6 bases, and 19 bases separated the two germline ends. CDR3 length equals 15 residues. The CDR3 is CASSTLTGTMKTQYF. CDR3 DNA: TGCGCCAGCAGCACCTTAACAGGGACGATGAAGACCCAGTACTTC.

The chain carries TRBV11-1 and TRBJ2-7; 10 bases align to TRBD2. Trimming at V came to 2 bases and at J to 2 bases, leaving 0 bases not matched to a gene. The CDR3 consists of 14 residues. Germline V gene data show CDR1 as SGHAT and CDR2 as FQDESV (reference sequence). CDR3 sequence reads: CASSLLAGAYEQYF. DNA of the CDR3: TGTGCCAGCAGCTTACTAGCGGGGGCCTACGAGCAGTACTTC.

This chain links TRBV15 with TRBJ2-7, with D possibly being TRBD1 (5 bases). CDR3 length: 16 residues. CDR1 and CDR2 (germline): LNHNV, YYDKDF (reference sequence). With 5 bases removed from V and 2 bases from J, the gap between germline ends came to 19 bases. CDR3 residues: CATSRRDVQVTYEQYF. The CDR3 DNA is TGTGCCACCAGCCGGCGCGACGTACAGGTCACCTACGAGCAGTACTTC.